The 7 T cell receptor beta chains below come from one sample, sequenced in a study of STAT3 mutations in large granular lymphocyte leukemia. Findings of the study overall: In T-cell large granular lymphocyte leukemia, about half of patients showed multiple immunodominant subclonotypes.

Their target antigens are unknown. Assay used: immunoSEQ multiplex PCR; TCRdb lists only in-frame clones, some missing. This sample has roughly 38,000 clones, with around nine tenths found just once. Sample: PBMCs. Every receptor here comes from a human donor with T large granular lymphocyte leukemia. Some clones in this sample may be carry-over from other donors' samples.

The chain has TRBV5-1 and TRBJ2-5; 10 bases line up with TRBD2. The CDR3 consists of 16 residues. Germline CDR1 is SGHRS and CDR2 is YFSETQ. V dropped 4 bases and J dropped 5; count of bases not matched to a gene: 11. The CDR3 sequence is CASSLALAGGRETQYF. The CDR3 coding sequence is TGCGCCAGCAGCCTCGCCTTAGCGGGGGGCCGGGAGACCCAGTACTTC.

This rearrangement joins TRBV9 to TRBJ2-3; D unclear. With 1 base removed from V and 0 bases from J, the gap between germline ends came to 6 bases. This CDR3 is 14 amino acids long. The germline gives CDR1 SGDLS, CDR2 YYNGEE. The CDR3 sequence is CASSVQTSTDTQYF. The CDR3 region has the DNA TGTGCCAGCAGCGTACAGACTAGCACAGATACGCAGTATTTT.

This clone occurred once. The chain is built from TRBV2 and TRBJ1-5, with unresolved D. CDR1 is SNHLY and CDR2 is FYNNEI in the germline V gene. V was shortened by 4 bases and J by 9 bases, with 13 bases between the two germline ends. The CDR3 covers 13 residues. CDR3 amino acids: CASSVLEARPQHF. For the CDR3, the DNA is TGTGCCAGCAGTGTCCTGGAGGCGCGGCCCCAGCATTTT.

Only one count was recorded for this clone. The V and J genes are TRBV5-4 and TRBJ2-5, with 12 nucleotides matching TRBD2. The germline V gene has CDR1 SGHNT and CDR2 YYREEE (reference sequence). This CDR3 is 14 amino acids long. The junction had 3 bases not matched to a gene; V was cut back by 4 bases and J by 5 bases. The CDR3 nucleotides read TGTGCCAGCAGCCTAGGGACTAGCGGGGAGACCCAGTACTTC. This translates into CASSLGTSGETQYF.

V usage is TRBV18 and J usage is TRBJ2-1, with D unresolved. CDR1 and CDR2 (germline): KGHSH, LQKENI. This CDR3 comprises 13 residues. V was trimmed by 3 bases and J by 5 bases, leaving 8 bases between them. The CDR3 DNA reads TGTGCCAGCTCACCTGCAGGTCACAATGAGCAGTTCTTC. It encodes CASSPAGHNEQFF.

The chain joins TRBV19 to TRBJ2-1, with D tentatively TRBD1 (5 bases). V dropped 5 bases and J dropped 12 bases, with 14 bases sitting between them. Germline V gives CDR1 LNHDA, CDR2 SQIVND (reference sequence). This CDR3 is 12 amino acids long. CDR3 bases: TGTGCCAGTAGTGACGCTGGGGCAGTGCAGTTCTTC. Its translation is CASSDAGAVQFF.

The chain uses TRBV10-3 and TRBJ2-7; D gene unclear. This CDR3 is 13 amino acids long. Per germline, CDR1 ENHRY and CDR2 SYGVKD. V lost 4 bases to trimming and J lost 2 bases, with 9 bases between them. Here the CDR3 DNA reads TGTGCCATCAGTGCCGAACCCACCTACGAGCAGTACTTC. Translating it yields CAISAEPTYEQYF.